One sample yielded the 5 T cell receptor beta chains listed below, sequenced in a study of T cell responses to AZD1222 COVID-19 vaccine (dated by TCRdb to 2020 to 2023). The library relied on the immunoSEQ multiplex PCR assay. TCRdb mirrors the immuneACCESS table, restricted to in-frame sequences. Some clones are absent from its copies; in checked studies, under half trace to an unresolved V gene, and the reason for the others is unknown. For this sample there are some 150,000 clones; around 85% appear just once. Jointly, the top ten make up roughly 8.7% of the sample. The sample's time point label, decoded: about 28 days (+/-7) after the second vaccine dose. This specimen's treatment or condition label, per the study, means: meningococcal conjugate vaccine given as trial control. This sample comprised peripheral blood, obtained 28 days after the second dose of the MenACWY control vaccine. These receptors all stem from an adult who received the MenACWY meningococcal vaccine as a control.

This clone was observed a handful of times. The chain recombines TRBV4-3 with TRBJ1-2; the D gene is possibly TRBD1 (6 bases). V lost 3 bases, J lost 5 bases, and 10 bases lay in between. Germline assignment: CDR1 LGHNA and CDR2 YSLEER. This CDR3 contains 13 residues. CDR3 in DNA: TGCGCCAGCAGCCATGAACAGGGTTATGGCTACACCTTC. This encodes CASSHEQGYGYTF.

The chain recombines TRBV9 with TRBJ1-2, with no clear D. This CDR3 is 18 amino acids long. CDR1 is SGDLS and CDR2 is YYNGEE in the germline V gene. Trimming shortened V by 0 bases and J by 3 bases, and 21 bases separated the two germline ends. CDR3 loop: CASSVAWAGPGVYYGYTF. CDR3 bases: TGTGCCAGCAGCGTAGCTTGGGCAGGCCCAGGAGTATACTATGGCTACACCTTC. The complete variable domain, with remaining parts taken from reference TRBV9 and TRBJ1-2, reads DSGVTQTPKHLITATGQRVTLRCSPRSGDLSVYWYQQSLDQGLQFLIQYYNGEERAKGNILERFSAQQFPDLHSELNLSSLELGDSALYFCASSVAWAGPGVYYGYTFGSGTRLTVV.

This clone was observed a single time. The genes are TRBV5-1 and TRBJ1-2; the D is unclear. Trimming cost V 9 bases and J 2 bases, with 20 bases left between them. This CDR3 region has 15 residues. The germline V gene encodes CDR1 SGHRS and CDR2 YFSETQ. For the CDR3, the DNA is TGCGCCACGTCCCGGGAAGGCCAAACAAACTATGGCTACACCTTC. It translates to CATSREGQTNYGYTF.

The chain combines TRBV2 with TRBJ2-1; no clear D. V gave up 6 bases and J gave up 6 bases, with 9 bases separating them. The CDR3 contains 12 residues. Germline-derived CDR1 and CDR2 are SNHLY and FYNNEI. In DNA form, the CDR3 reads TGTGCCAGCAGGGACGATCGCAATGAGCAGTTCTTC. As protein: CASRDDRNEQFF.

The chain employs TRBV2 and TRBJ2-7, with 9 bases fitting TRBD1. Germline V gene data show CDR1 as SNHLY and CDR2 as FYNNEI. V gave up 4 bases and J gave up 6 bases; unmatched junction bases: 1. The CDR3 is 12 amino acids. The CDR3 DNA reads TGTGCCAGCAGTGTGACAGGGGGCGAGCAGTACGTC. This encodes CASSVTGGEQYV.